A selection of T cell receptor beta chains follows, all from one sample in a study of T cell responses to AZD1222 COVID-19 vaccine. Repertoires were generated with immunoSEQ multiplex PCR, while TCRdb's copy carries only in-frame clones and drops some. The sample yields roughly 150,000 clones, around 87% seen once. This specimen consisted of peripheral blood, obtained on day 0 of AZD1222 vaccination. These receptor sequences come from an adult in good health. Both conserved end residues are part of each CDR3. D genes are given only for firm matches. Not all rows give a size; the values are once, few, many and, for expanded clones, a class.

abundance,v_gene,j_gene,d_gene,CDR3aa,CDR3nt
.,TRBV11-2,TRBJ1-2,.,CASSSHPQGYTF,TGTGCCAGCAGCTCCCACCCCCAAGGCTACACCTTC
once,TRBV7-8,TRBJ2-1,TRBD2,CASSLGLAGASSYNEQFF,TGTGCCAGCAGCCTGGGACTAGCGGGGGCCTCCTCCTACAATGAGCAGTTCTTC
.,TRBV6-5,TRBJ1-2,.,CASSPVRAPRGGYTF,TGTGCCAGCAGTCCCGTCCGGGCCCCGAGGGGTGGCTACACCTTC
.,TRBV12-3/TRBV12-4,TRBJ1-2,.,CASSPQTVYGYTF,TGTGCCAGCAGTCCTCAGACAGTGTATGGCTACACCTTC
.,TRBV11-3,TRBJ2-2,TRBD1,CASSLEDRLSGSTGELFF,TGTGCCAGCAGCTTAGAGGACAGGTTATCTGGGAGCACCGGGGAGCTGTTTTTT
.,TRBV16,TRBJ1-1,.,CASSPYTGSGNTEAFF,TGTGCCAGCAGCCCGTATACAGGGAGCGGGAACACTGAAGCTTTCTTT
.,TRBV7-3,TRBJ2-7,.,CASSLNRDGEQYF,TGTGCCAGCAGCTTAAACAGGGACGGCGAGCAGTACTTC
.,TRBV7-9,TRBJ2-1,.,CASSLALGYNEQFF,TGTGCCAGCAGCTTAGCGCTGGGATACAATGAGCAGTTCTTC
.,TRBV5-4,TRBJ1-1,.,CASSPGLTAEAFF,TGTGCCAGCAGCCCGGGACTAACTGCTGAAGCTTTCTTT
.,TRBV7-9,TRBJ2-7,.,CASSSTGFWEQYF,TGTGCCAGCAGCTCCACGGGCTTCTGGGAGCAGTACTTC
.,TRBV25-1,TRBJ1-2,.,CASPHRVGPYGYTF,TGTGCCAGCCCCCATCGAGTCGGCCCCTATGGCTACACCTTC
.,TRBV9,TRBJ1-2,.,CASSVVSGFYGYTF,TGTGCCAGCAGCGTAGTGTCAGGGTTTTATGGCTACACCTTC
.,TRBV3-1/TRBV3-2,TRBJ2-5,.,CASSQRRRETQYF,TGTGCCAGCAGCCAACGCAGGAGGGAGACCCAGTACTTC
.,TRBV30,TRBJ1-1,TRBD1,CAWDRENPANTEAFF,TGTGCCTGGGACAGGGAGAATCCCGCGAACACTGAAGCTTTCTTT
.,TRBV7-8,TRBJ2-2,.,CASSLVGNLGTGELFF,TGTGCCAGCAGCTTAGTGGGGAATCTGGGGACCGGGGAGCTGTTTTTT
.,TRBV5-1,TRBJ1-2,TRBD1,CASSDGQDNGYTF,TGCGCCAGCAGCGACGGACAGGACAATGGCTACACCTTC
once,TRBV2,TRBJ2-5,.,CASYRERQQETQYF,TGTGCCAGTTACCGAGAACGACAGCAAGAGACCCAGTACTTC
.,TRBV5-6,TRBJ1-2,.,CASSFVRVRGADYTF,TGTGCCAGCAGCTTCGTGCGGGTCCGGGGGGCGGACTACACCTTC
.,TRBV28,TRBJ2-1,.,CASSSGLLQGKGQFF,TGTGCCAGCAGTTCGGGACTCCTGCAGGGAAAGGGTCAGTTCTTC
.,TRBV5-1,TRBJ2-3,.,CASRTTPPTDTQYF,TGCGCCAGCAGGACTACACCTCCCACAGATACGCAGTATTTT
once,TRBV30,TRBJ1-2,.,CAAGTSGYTF,TGTGCGGCCGGGACAAGCGGCTACACCTTC
few,TRBV7-3,TRBJ2-2,.,CASTLYPGDTGELFF,TGTGCCAGCACCCTCTATCCAGGGGACACCGGGGAGCTGTTTTTT